Below, 31 T cell receptor beta chains from the same sample are listed, as sequenced in a study of T cell responses to AZD1222 COVID-19 vaccine. The repertoire was sequenced with immunoSEQ multiplex PCR; TCRdb's copy has only in-frame clones and lacks some. The sample includes around 160,000 clones, 90% to 95% of them seen just once. The sample in question was peripheral blood, obtained on day 0 of AZD1222 vaccination. These receptors originate from an adult in good health.

This rearrangement joins TRBV19 to TRBJ1-5, with D unresolved. The V and J ends lost 3 bases and 0 bases respectively, with 6 bases between them. CDR1 LNHDA and CDR2 SQIVND come from the germline V gene (reference sequence). The CDR3 has 14 amino acids. As DNA, the CDR3 is TGTGCCAGTAGTATCCAGTATAGCAATCAGCCCCAGCATTTT. As protein: CASSIQYSNQPQHF.

This clone occurred once. The DNA for the CDR3 is TGTGCCAGCAGCTTACGAGACACAGCCAAAAACATTCAGTACTTC. Protein sequence: CASSLRDTAKNIQYF. The chain carries TRBV9 and TRBJ2-4, with D hard to call. Germline-derived CDR1 and CDR2 are SGDLS and YYNGEE. CDR3 length equals 15 residues. Trimming took 4 bases from V and 0 from J, leaving 11 bases between them.

The rearrangement joins TRBV4-3 to TRBJ1-1, with D maybe TRBD1 (5 bases). The length of the CDR3 is 14 residues. The V end was cut by 4 bases, the J end by 0 bases, with 9 bases between. CDR1 LGHNA and CDR2 YSLEER come from the germline V gene. The CDR3 region has the DNA TGCGCCAGCAGCCTGGAGACAGTGAACACTGAAGCTTTCTTT. It yields the protein CASSLETVNTEAFF.

The V gene is TRBV7-8, the J gene TRBJ1-5; D might be TRBD1 (6 bases). The length of the CDR3 is 16 residues. Looked up from germline, CDR1 is SGHVS and CDR2 is FQNEAQ. The ends were cut back, 5 bases at V and 3 bases at J, with 17 bases in the middle. CDR3 region: CASSPLPQGSNQPQHF. The CDR3 DNA reads TGTGCCAGCAGCCCCCTCCCACAGGGCTCCAATCAGCCCCAGCATTTT.

This clone was observed a handful of times. The chain employs TRBV7-9 and TRBJ1-2, with D perhaps TRBD1 (6 bases). The germline CDR1 and CDR2 sequences are SEHNR and FQNEAQ (reference sequence). With 0 bases removed from V and 8 bases from J, the gap between germline ends came to 13 bases. CDR3 length: 14 amino acids. The CDR3 is CASSLAGQPPGYTF. The CDR3 DNA reads as TGTGCCAGCAGCTTAGCCGGACAGCCGCCCGGCTACACCTTC.

The chain uses TRBV5-6 and TRBJ1-5; D possibly corresponds to TRBD1 (5 bases). Looked up from germline, CDR1 is SGHDT and CDR2 is YYEEEE. This CDR3 is 15 amino acids long. Trimming removed 4 bases at V and 1 base at J, with 12 bases between. CDR3 residues: CASSPGVRSNQPQHF. CDR3 in DNA: TGTGCCAGCAGCCCGGGGGTGAGGAGCAATCAGCCCCAGCATTTT.

Of note for this clone: An end of the junction does not agree with germline; a read error may underlie this. V gene TRBV4-1 combines with J gene TRBJ2-5; D call uncertain. This CDR3 is 13 amino acids long. Per germline, CDR1 MGHRA and CDR2 YSYEKL. The CDR3 region has the DNA TGCGCCAGCAGCCAATTACGGGTTGAGGCCCAGCACTTC. This codes for CASSQLRVEAQHF.

This clone turned up a few times. This chain uses TRBV4-3 with TRBJ2-7; the D gene could be TRBD1 or TRBD2 (5 bases each). Trimming stripped 0 bases from V and 5 bases from J, with 17 bases between. Per germline, CDR1 LGHNA and CDR2 YSLEER. The CDR3 is 16 residues long. CDR3 sequence reads: CASSQDLEGKGNEQYF. The CDR3 DNA follows: TGCGCCAGCAGCCAAGATCTAGAGGGGAAGGGCAACGAGCAGTACTTC.

V is TRBV29-1 and J is TRBJ2-7, with D unclear. Trimming pared 4 bases from V and 2 bases from J, leaving 12 bases between. The germline CDR1 and CDR2 sequences are SQVTM and ANQGSEA. The CDR3 loop spans 13 amino acids. The DNA of the CDR3 is TGCAGCGTTGGGGTGGGCACAACCTACGAGCAGTACTTC. It translates to CSVGVGTTYEQYF.

The chain combines TRBV5-6 with TRBJ2-7; either TRBD1 or TRBD2 may supply D (5 bases each). Per the germline V gene, CDR1 is SGHDT and CDR2 is YYEEEE. The CDR3 sequence is 15 residues long. V gave up 4 bases and J gave up 2 bases, with 16 bases separating them. In DNA, the CDR3 is TGTGCCAGCAGCGACACTCGCCGGGACCCCTACGAGCAGTACTTC. Translating gives CASSDTRRDPYEQYF.

The chain has TRBV13 and TRBJ1-6, with D perhaps TRBD1 (5 bases). The CDR3 is 15 residues long. Germline V CDR1 and CDR2: PRHDT, FYEKMQ (reference sequence). Trimming pared 2 bases from V and 8 bases from J, leaving 13 bases between. The CDR3 sequence is CASSLQAGKDSPLHF. The CDR3 nucleotides read TGTGCCAGCAGCTTACAGGCAGGGAAGGATTCACCCCTCCACTTT.

J is TRBJ1-5 and V is TRBV28; no clear D gene. V was cut by 3 bases and J by 3 bases, with 6 bases left in between. The CDR3 runs to 13 residues. Germline V gene data show CDR1 as MDHEN and CDR2 as SYDVKM. The CDR3 DNA is TGTGCCAGCAGTTTCAGTTACAATCAGCCCCAGCATTTT. This codes for CASSFSYNQPQHF.

Here the CDR3 reads CASSQADPSAGELFF. The CDR3 DNA reads TGCGCCAGCAGCCAAGCAGACCCTAGCGCCGGGGAGCTGTTTTTT. The chain links TRBV4-3 to TRBJ2-2, with D tentatively TRBD2 (6 bases). V was pared by 1 base and J by 6 bases, with 12 bases between. The CDR3 totals 15 residues. Germline-derived CDR1 and CDR2 are LGHNA and YSLEER.

A few counts support this clone. The V and J genes are TRBV19 and TRBJ1-5, with D unclear. Germline lookup yields CDR1 LNHDA and CDR2 SQIVND (reference sequence). V lost 8 bases to trimming and J lost 3 bases, with 11 bases between them. This CDR3 has 13 residues. The CDR3 sequence: CASGGPYNQPQHF. The CDR3 DNA reads TGTGCCAGTGGCGGCCCCTACAATCAGCCCCAGCATTTT.

V usage is TRBV20-1 and J usage is TRBJ2-5; D gene uncertain. Trimming removed 3 bases from V and 2 bases from J, with 10 bases in between. The CDR3 is 13 residues long. Germline lookup yields CDR1 DFQATT and CDR2 SNEGSKA (reference sequence). CDR3 loop: CSASNNLQETQYF. As DNA, the CDR3 is TGCAGTGCTAGTAACAACCTACAAGAGACCCAGTACTTC.

This chain links TRBV27 with TRBJ2-3; D perhaps matches TRBD2 (6 bases). V was cut by 0 bases and J by 8 bases, with 15 bases left in between. The CDR3 totals 15 residues. Germline V gene lookup returns CDR1 MNHEY and CDR2 SMNVEV (reference sequence). The chain's CDR3 is CASSLSGGAGGTQYF. DNA for the CDR3: TGTGCCAGCAGTTTATCTGGCGGGGCCGGTGGTACGCAGTATTTT.

The V gene is TRBV7-2, the J gene TRBJ2-7; D gene unclear. V was shortened by 2 bases and J by 3 bases, with 8 bases between the two germline ends. This CDR3 region has 13 residues. Germline V lookup: CDR1 SGHTA, CDR2 FQGNSA. The CDR3 reads CASSLQQLYEQYF. CDR3 in DNA: TGTGCCAGCAGCTTACAACAACTCTACGAGCAGTACTTC.

The chain has TRBV4-1 and TRBJ1-4; D remains unclear. V lost 0 bases to trimming and J lost 10 bases, with 18 bases between them. The CDR3 covers 16 residues. Looked up from germline, CDR1 is MGHRA and CDR2 is YSYEKL. CDR3 DNA: TGCGCCAGCAGCCAAGATTCAGCGGGCAGTTTAGTAAAACTGTTTTTT. It is translated as CASSQDSAGSLVKLFF.

The chain joins TRBV27 to TRBJ1-2, with 7 bases lining up with TRBD1. The CDR3 consists of 14 residues. V dropped 5 bases and J dropped 7; count of bases not matched to a gene: 10. Germline CDR1 MNHEY, CDR2 SMNVEV (reference sequence). In DNA form, the CDR3 reads TGTGCCAGCAGTCTACTCCAAGGGGGCTCTGGCTACACCTTC. Translating it yields CASSLLQGGSGYTF.

This clone was counted a single time. The chain has TRBV4-3 and TRBJ2-5; either TRBD1 or TRBD2 may supply D (7 bases each). The CDR3 runs 17 residues. CDR1 and CDR2 (germline): LGHNA, YSLEER. Trimming pared 1 base from V and 0 bases from J, leaving 15 bases between. CDR3 nucleotides: TGCGCCAGCAGCCAAGTGGGAGGGGGCGCCGACCAAGAGACCCAGTACTTC. Translation: CASSQVGGGADQETQYF.

As to this clone: Other DNA sequences in this sample translate to the same CDR3. The chain links TRBV15 to TRBJ1-5; the D gene is possibly TRBD1 (5 bases). The V and J ends lost 0 bases and 7 bases respectively, with 13 bases between them. The CDR3 runs 15 residues. Germline V lookup: CDR1 LNHNV, CDR2 YYDKDF (reference sequence). The chain's CDR3 is CATSRDPREGQPQHF. DNA for the CDR3: TGTGCCACCAGCAGAGATCCCCGAGAGGGGCAGCCCCAGCATTTT. Full variable domain (missing parts from reference TRBV15 and TRBJ1-5): DAMVIQNPRYQVTQFGKPVTLSCSQTLNHNVMYWYQQKSSQAPKLLFHYYDKDFNNEADTPDNFQSRRPNTSFCFLDIRSPGLGDTAMYLCATSRDPREGQPQHFGDGTRLSIL.

This chain connects TRBV29-1 to TRBJ1-2; 8 bases align to TRBD1. Per germline, CDR1 SQVTM and CDR2 ANQGSEA. Trimming removed 3 bases from V and 4 bases from J; junction bases left unmatched: 4. This CDR3 has 13 residues. The CDR3 loop reads CSVEDRALYGYTF. CDR3 coding DNA: TGCAGCGTTGAGGACAGGGCACTCTATGGCTACACCTTC.

The rearrangement uses TRBV24-1 and TRBJ1-5; 8 bases are shared with TRBD1. V lost 2 bases and J lost 6; bases outside the gene matches: 5. The CDR3 is made up of 15 amino acids. The germline gives CDR1 KGHDR, CDR2 SFDVKD. The CDR3 sequence: CATSDSRQGRQPQHF. The DNA of the CDR3 is TGTGCCACCAGTGATTCCCGACAGGGGCGTCAGCCCCAGCATTTT.

Concerning this clone itself: This sample also contains other DNA sequences that code for the same CDR3. This sequence joins TRBV27 and TRBJ2-7; D is undetermined. Germline V lookup: CDR1 MNHEY, CDR2 SMNVEV (reference sequence). With 3 bases removed from V and 2 bases from J, the gap between germline ends came to 8 bases. CDR3 length equals 13 residues. CDR3 coding DNA: TGTGCCAGCAGTTTGGGTAGTACCTACGAGCAGTACTTC. The encoded protein is CASSLGSTYEQYF.

The rearrangement uses TRBV4-1 and TRBJ1-3; D is ambiguous. CDR1 and CDR2 from the germline V gene are MGHRA and YSYEKL. V lost 4 bases and J 0 bases, leaving 7 bases between the germline ends. The CDR3 consists of 14 residues. CDR3 coding DNA: TGCGCCAGCAGCCTGGGGTCCTCTGGAAACACCATATATTTT. Translating gives CASSLGSSGNTIYF.

The V call is TRBV5-4, the J call TRBJ2-5; TRBD1 matches at 8 bases. V shed 4 bases and J 3 bases; nucleotides not matched to a gene: 8. The CDR3 consists of 15 residues. The germline V gene has CDR1 SGHNT and CDR2 YYREEE (reference sequence). The CDR3 coding sequence is TGTGCCAGCAGCCGACCCGGACAGGGCGAAGAGACCCAGTACTTC. It specifies CASSRPGQGEETQYF.

The chain is built from TRBV6-4 and TRBJ1-2; D unclear. Germline V gene lookup returns CDR1 MRHNA and CDR2 SNTAGT. V was pared by 8 bases and J by 4 bases, with 14 bases between. The CDR3 is 13 residues long. The CDR3 here is CASLKGSPYGYTF. Written as DNA, the CDR3 is TGTGCCAGCCTGAAGGGATCACCCTATGGCTACACCTTC.

The chain uses TRBV7-3 and TRBJ2-2; possible D gene TRBD1, 7 bases. The CDR3 spans 14 residues. V was shortened by 2 bases and J by 7 bases, with 11 bases between the two germline ends. Germline CDR1 and CDR2: SGHTA and FQGTGA. CDR3 amino acids: CASSLGQGGGELFF. The CDR3, as DNA: TGTGCCAGCAGCTTAGGGCAGGGGGGCGGGGAGCTGTTTTTT.

The chain links TRBV19 to TRBJ1-5, with D unclear. Germline V gene sequence: CDR1 LNHDA, CDR2 SQIVND (reference sequence). CDR3 length: 12 residues. V was clipped by 6 bases and J by 7 bases, with 10 bases between them. Here the CDR3 reads CASRSSGQPQHF. The CDR3 coding sequence is TGTGCCAGTAGAAGCTCTGGCCAGCCCCAGCATTTT.

J is TRBJ1-3 and V is TRBV6-5; no clear D gene. V lost 6 bases and J 0 bases, leaving 12 bases between the germline ends. This CDR3 is 15 amino acids long. Germline V CDR1 and CDR2: MNHEY, SVGAGI. CDR3 sequence (DNA): TGTGCCAGCAGCTACGGCAGGCGCTCTGGAAACACCATATATTTT. Its translation: CASSYGRRSGNTIYF.

Here the CDR3 reads CASRQASSTDTQYF. The CDR3 nucleotides read TGTGCCAGCAGACAGGCCTCTAGCACAGATACGCAGTATTTT. The chain carries TRBV6-6 and TRBJ2-3; perhaps TRBD1 as D (5 bases). The germline CDR1 and CDR2 sequences are MNHNY and SVGAGI (reference sequence). The CDR3 loop spans 14 amino acids. V shed 6 bases and J shed 0 bases, with 10 bases lying between them.